Listed below are T cell receptor beta chains from one sample, sequenced in a study of T cells in Graves' hyperthyroidism and ophthalmopathy. Each CDR3 protein gets one entry after TCRdb re-called the multiplex PCR reads with MiXCR. The sample yields fewer than 700,000 distinct CDR3 sequences, roughly 16% seen once. The sample consisted of blood. These receptors were taken from a young woman with Graves' hyperthyroidism. CDR3s include the opening cysteine and the closing phenylalanine or tryptophan. The D gene is left open where the match is weak. Clone size is shown for a subset of rows, as once, few, many or a class of expanded clone.

NA	15	NA	TRBV9	TRBJ2-3	TGTGCCAGCAGCGTAGGTTCGGGAGTGACAGATACGCAGTATTTT	CASSVGSGVTDTQYF
many	14	NA	TRBV28	TRBJ2-3	TGTGCCAGCAGTTTGGAAGCGGGCACGGATACGCAGTATTTT	CASSLEAGTDTQYF
many	16	NA	TRBV28	TRBJ2-6	TGTGCCAGCAGTTGGACCCAGAGCTCTGGGGCCAACGTCCTGACTTTC	CASSWTQSSGANVLTF
many	15	NA	TRBV5-5	TRBJ1-1	TGTGCCAGCAGCTTGTACGGCGTAAAGAACACTGAAGCTTTCTTT	CASSLYGVKNTEAFF
many	13	NA	TRBV30	TRBJ1-1	TGTGCCTGGAGTGTACGCGGGGACACTGAAGCTTTCTTT	CAWSVRGDTEAFF
many	16	TRBD2	TRBV12-3/TRBV12-4	TRBJ2-5	TGTGCCAGCAGTTTGATACTAGCGGGAGACCAAGAGACCCAGTACTTC	CASSLILAGDQETQYF
many	16	NA	TRBV28	TRBJ2-7	TGTGCCAGCAGTTACCAGGCCGACAGGTCCTCCTACGAGCAGTACTTC	CASSYQADRSSYEQYF
NA	14	NA	TRBV28	TRBJ1-1	TGTGCCAGCTGCCTACGCCCAGGAAACACTGAAGCTTTCTTT	CASCLRPGNTEAFF
many	13	NA	TRBV5-1	TRBJ2-1	TGCGCCAGCAGCTTGGGGGGCATAAGTGAGCAGTTCTTC	CASSLGGISEQFF
many	13	NA	TRBV20-1	TRBJ2-7	TGCAGTGCGGGGCGCGGGGAAGGGGGCGAGCAGTACTTC	CSAGRGEGGEQYF
many	15	TRBD2	TRBV28	TRBJ2-1	TGTGCCAGCAGTCTGCTAGCGGGGTTATACAATGAGCAGTTCTTC	CASSLLAGLYNEQFF
NA	12	NA	TRBV29-1	TRBJ1-1	TGCAGCGCCGGAGCACAAGCCACTGAAGCTTTCTTT	CSAGAQATEAFF
many	13	TRBD1	TRBV30	TRBJ2-7	TGTGCCTGGAGGGACAGGGGACTGTACGAGCAGTACTTC	CAWRDRGLYEQYF
NA	15	TRBD2	TRBV7-9	TRBJ2-5	TGTGCCAGCAGCCACCGACTAGCGGGTGGGGAGACCCAGTACTTC	CASSHRLAGGETQYF
many	13	NA	TRBV2	TRBJ1-1	TGTGCCAGCAGGAAATACAGGGCCACTGAAGCTTTCTTT	CASRKYRATEAFF
few	15	TRBD1	TRBV7-2	TRBJ1-5	TGTGCCAGCAGCCAAGGACAGGCTTCGGGTCAGCCCCAGCATTTT	CASSQGQASGQPQHF
NA	15	TRBD2	TRBV27	TRBJ2-7	TGTGCCAGCAGTTTAAGCGGGAGCCCTACCTACGAGCAGTACTTC	CASSLSGSPTYEQYF
many	15	NA	TRBV6-5	TRBJ2-7	TGTGCCAGCAGTTCCTCAAGAGAAGGGTCCTACGAGCAGTACTTC	CASSSSREGSYEQYF
many	13	TRBD1	TRBV30	TRBJ1-2	TGTGCCTCTACGCACAGGGGGCGACGCGGCTACACCTTC	CASTHRGRRGYTF
NA	13	NA	TRBV29-1	TRBJ1-1	TGCAGCGTTGAACCGGACGGGGCAACTGAAGCTTTCTTT	CSVEPDGATEAFF
NA	13	NA	TRBV7-6	TRBJ1-2	TGTGCCAGCAGCTTAGCGAACAGCTATGGCTACACCTTC	CASSLANSYGYTF
NA	15	NA	TRBV12-3/TRBV12-4	TRBJ1-4	TGTGCCAACACCCACAACAGGGTAGTAGGAGAAAAACTGTTTTTT	CANTHNRVVGEKLFF
many	14	NA	TRBV28	TRBJ2-3	TGTGCCAGCAGTTGGACTGGTACCACAGATACGCAGTATTTT	CASSWTGTTDTQYF
many	15	TRBD1	TRBV5-1	TRBJ2-1	TGCGCCAGCAGCCCCGGACAGGGTCGGTCCAATGAGCAGTTCTTC	CASSPGQGRSNEQFF
many	16	TRBD2	TRBV28	TRBJ2-1	TGTGCCAGCAACCCAAAGGGCGGGAGGGGCTACAATGAGCAGTTCTTC	CASNPKGGRGYNEQFF
many	15	NA	TRBV2	TRBJ2-1	TGTGCCAGCAGGTATAGCGAGATCCCCTACAATGAGCAGTTCTTC	CASRYSEIPYNEQFF
NA	14	NA	TRBV7-9	TRBJ2-7	TGTGCCAGCAGCTCTCTACAGGACTCCTACGAGCAGTACTTC	CASSSLQDSYEQYF
few	15	NA	TRBV7-6	TRBJ2-2	TGTGCCAGCAGCACACAAGGACAAAACACCGGGGAGCTGTTTTTT	CASSTQGQNTGELFF
many	15	NA	TRBV11-2	TRBJ1-1	TGTGCCACCTGTCGGGGGGCTCAGGTGAACACTGAAGCTTTCTTT	CATCRGAQVNTEAFF
NA	15	NA	TRBV7-9	TRBJ1-2	TGTGCCAGCAGCACGGGAGGCCTTGGGCCGGGTGGCTACACCTTC	CASSTGGLGPGGYTF
few	15	TRBD1	TRBV13	TRBJ1-1	TGTGCCAGCAGCCCGCGGACAGGGGAGGGCACTGAAGCTTTCTTT	CASSPRTGEGTEAFF
many	11	NA	TRBV29-1	TRBJ2-7	TGCAGCGTGACTAGTAGCTACGAGCAGTACTTC	CSVTSSYEQYF